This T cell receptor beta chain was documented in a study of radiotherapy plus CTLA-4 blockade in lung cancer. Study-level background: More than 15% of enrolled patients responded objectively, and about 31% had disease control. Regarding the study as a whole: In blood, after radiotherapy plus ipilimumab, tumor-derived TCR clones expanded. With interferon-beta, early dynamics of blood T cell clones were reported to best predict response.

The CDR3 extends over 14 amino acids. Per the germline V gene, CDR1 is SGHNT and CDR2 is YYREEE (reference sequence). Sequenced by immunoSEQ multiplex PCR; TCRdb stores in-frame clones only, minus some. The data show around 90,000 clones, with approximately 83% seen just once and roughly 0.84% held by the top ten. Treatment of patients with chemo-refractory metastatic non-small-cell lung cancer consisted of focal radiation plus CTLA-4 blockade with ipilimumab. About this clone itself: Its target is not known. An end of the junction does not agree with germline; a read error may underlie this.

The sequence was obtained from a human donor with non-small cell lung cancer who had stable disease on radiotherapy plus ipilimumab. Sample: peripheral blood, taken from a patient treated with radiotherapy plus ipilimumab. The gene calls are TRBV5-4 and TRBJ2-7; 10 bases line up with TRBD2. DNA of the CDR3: TGTGCCAGCAGCTTGGCTCTGGCTAGCGGGAGCGAAACGTTC. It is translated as CASSLALASGSETF.